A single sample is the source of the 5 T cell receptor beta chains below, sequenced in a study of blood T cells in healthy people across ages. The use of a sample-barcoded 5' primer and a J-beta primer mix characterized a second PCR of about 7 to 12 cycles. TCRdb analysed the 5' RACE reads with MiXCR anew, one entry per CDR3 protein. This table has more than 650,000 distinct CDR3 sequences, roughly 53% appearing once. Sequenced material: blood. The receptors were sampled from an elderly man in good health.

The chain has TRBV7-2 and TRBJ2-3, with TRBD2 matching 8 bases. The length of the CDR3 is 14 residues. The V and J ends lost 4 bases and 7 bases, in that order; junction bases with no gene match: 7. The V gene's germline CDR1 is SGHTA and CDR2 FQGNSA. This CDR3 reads CASSSRTSSNTQYF. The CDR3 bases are TGTGCCAGCAGCTCAAGGACTAGCTCAAATACGCAGTATTTT.

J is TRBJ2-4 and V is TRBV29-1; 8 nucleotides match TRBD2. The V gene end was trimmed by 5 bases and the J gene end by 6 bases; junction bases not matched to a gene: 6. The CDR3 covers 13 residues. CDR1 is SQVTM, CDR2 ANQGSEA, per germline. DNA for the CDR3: TGCAGCGTTTCGACTAGCGTCTCAAACATTCAGTACTTC. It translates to CSVSTSVSNIQYF.

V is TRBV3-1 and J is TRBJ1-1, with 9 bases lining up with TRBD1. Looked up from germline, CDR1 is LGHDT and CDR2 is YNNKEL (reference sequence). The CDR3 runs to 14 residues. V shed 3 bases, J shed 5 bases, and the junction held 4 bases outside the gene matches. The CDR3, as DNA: TGTGCCAGCAGCCATGGGACAGGGCGAACTGAAGCTTTCTTT. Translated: CASSHGTGRTEAFF. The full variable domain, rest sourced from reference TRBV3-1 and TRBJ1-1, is DTAVSQTPKYLVTQMGNDKSIKCEQNLGHDTMYWYKQDSKKFLKIMFSYNNKELIINETVPNRFSPKSPDKAHLNLHINSLELGDSAVYFCASSHGTGRTEAFFGQGTRLTVV.

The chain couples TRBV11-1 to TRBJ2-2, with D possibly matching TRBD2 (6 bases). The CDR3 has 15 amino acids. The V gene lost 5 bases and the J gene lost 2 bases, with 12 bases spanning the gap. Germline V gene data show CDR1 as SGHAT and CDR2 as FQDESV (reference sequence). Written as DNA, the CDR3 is TGTGCCAGCAGCCGTACCGCGGGAAACACCGGGGAGCTGTTTTTT. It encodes CASSRTAGNTGELFF.

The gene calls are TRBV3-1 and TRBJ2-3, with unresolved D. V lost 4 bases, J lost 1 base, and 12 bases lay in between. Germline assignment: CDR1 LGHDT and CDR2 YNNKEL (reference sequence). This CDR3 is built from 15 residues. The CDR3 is CASSPFSSGTDTQYF. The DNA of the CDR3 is TGTGCCAGCAGCCCATTCTCGTCGGGCACAGATACGCAGTATTTT.